Shown below are 16 T cell receptor beta chains from a single sample sequenced in a study of T cells in Graves' hyperthyroidism and ophthalmopathy. Amplified regions were TCR beta CDR3 sequences from RNA transcripts. First-round RT-PCR of the TCR CDR3 relied on the HTBI primer set. From the multiplex PCR reads, TCRdb called clonotypes with MiXCR, one entry per CDR3 protein. The sample yields roughly 510,000 distinct CDR3 sequences, around 50% seen once. The sequenced sample consisted of peripheral blood or thyroid tissue (not recorded which). The receptors shown here come from an adult woman with Graves' disease, either hyperthyroidism or ophthalmopathy (not recorded which).

This clonotype was seen many times. This chain connects TRBV19 to TRBJ1-2; D is perhaps TRBD1 (5 bases). The CDR3 is 14 residues long. The V gene's germline CDR1 is LNHDA and CDR2 SQIVND (reference sequence). The germline V and J ends were trimmed by 5 bases and 8 bases, with 18 bases remaining between them. The chain's CDR3 is CASSGDRQIGGYTF. CDR3 nucleotide sequence: TGTGCCAGTAGTGGGGACCGCCAAATCGGGGGCTACACCTTC.

This clonotype was seen ten or more times. This chain uses TRBV5-1 with TRBJ2-2; the D is unclear. V was pared by 4 bases and J by 2 bases, with 15 bases between. CDR3 length equals 16 residues. CDR1 is SGHRS and CDR2 is YFSETQ in the germline V gene. This CDR3 is CASSLRNQLNTGELFF. CDR3 bases: TGCGCCAGCAGCCTCCGGAACCAACTTAACACCGGGGAGCTGTTTTTT. Variable domain in full (rest from reference TRBV5-1 and TRBJ2-2): KAGVTQTPRYLIKTRGQQVTLSCSPISGHRSVSWYQQTPGQGLQFLFEYFSETQRNKGNFPGRFSGRQFSNSRSEMNVSTLELGDSALYLCASSLRNQLNTGELFFGEGSRLTVL.

The chain couples TRBV19 to TRBJ2-7; 10 bases align to TRBD2. V lost 4 bases to trimming and J lost 1 base; unmatched junction nucleotides: 4. The length of the CDR3 is 15 residues. The V gene's germline CDR1 is LNHDA and CDR2 SQIVND (reference sequence). CDR3 sequence reads: CASSRGLAVSYEQYF. The CDR3 DNA reads TGTGCCAGTAGTAGAGGACTAGCGGTTTCCTACGAGCAGTACTTC.

This clonotype appeared once. This chain links TRBV20-1 with TRBJ2-5; 10 nucleotides agree with TRBD1. Unmatched junction bases numbered 12, after V lost 3 bases and J lost 2 bases. This CDR3 has 17 residues. Looked up from germline, CDR1 is DFQATT and CDR2 is SNEGSKA (reference sequence). CDR3 loop: CSARLGTGAGPQETQYF. The CDR3 bases are TGCAGTGCTAGGTTAGGGACAGGGGCGGGGCCACAAGAGACCCAGTACTTC.

The genes are TRBV29-1 and TRBJ1-5; no reliable D call. Trimming pared 8 bases from V and 0 bases from J, leaving 8 bases between. There are 12 residues in the CDR3. The germline V gene has CDR1 SQVTM and CDR2 ANQGSEA. CDR3 sequence: CSLGYSNQPQHF. The CDR3 DNA is TGCAGCTTGGGGTATAGCAATCAGCCCCAGCATTTT.

The sample holds many counts of this clonotype. The CDR3 nucleotides are TGTGCCAGCAGCTCCTACAGGGGGCGCGTGTTGGAGACCCAGTACTTC. Protein product: CASSSYRGRVLETQYF. This sequence joins TRBV11-2 and TRBJ2-5; 9 bases are a match to TRBD1. The germline V gene encodes CDR1 SGHAT and CDR2 FQNNGV. Germline trimming cut 4 bases from V and 5 bases from J; bases unmatched to any gene: 11. The CDR3 extends over 16 amino acids.

This clonotype was seen once. The genes are TRBV2 and TRBJ2-1; D is possibly TRBD1 or TRBD2 (5 bases each). Germline assignment: CDR1 SNHLY and CDR2 FYNNEI. The CDR3 loop spans 17 amino acids. The V and J ends lost 3 bases and 7 bases respectively, with 22 bases between them. CDR3 residues: CASSDNHRDGILNEQFF. In DNA form, the CDR3 reads TGTGCCAGCAGTGATAACCACCGGGACGGGATTTTGAATGAGCAGTTCTTC.

This clonotype was observed at least ten times. The V call is TRBV7-6, the J call TRBJ2-7; 12 bases align to TRBD2. CDR1 and CDR2 from the germline V gene are SGHVS and FNYEAQ. The CDR3 extends over 16 amino acids. Unmatched junction bases numbered 12, after V lost 5 bases and J lost 7 bases. Here the CDR3 reads CASSRVALAGGSEQYF. For the CDR3, the DNA is TGTGCCAGCAGCCGAGTCGCACTAGCGGGAGGCAGTGAGCAGTACTTC.

The rearrangement uses TRBV20-1 and TRBJ2-2, with D hard to call. This CDR3 is 12 amino acids long. Germline CDR1 DFQATT, CDR2 SNEGSKA (reference sequence). With 6 bases removed from V and 6 bases from J, the gap between germline ends came to 11 bases. CDR3 sequence reads: CSASTVPGELFF. Written as DNA, the CDR3 is TGCAGTGCCTCTACAGTCCCCGGGGAGCTGTTTTTT.

This clonotype has a handful of counts. The chain joins TRBV10-2 to TRBJ2-7; TRBD2 matches 9 bases. V lost 9 bases to trimming and J lost 5 bases; unmatched junction nucleotides: 17. In germline, CDR1 is WSHSY, CDR2 SAAADI. This CDR3 contains 16 residues. The CDR3 region has the DNA TGCGCCAGGACCGAGGGCGCGGGAGGGCCTAAAAACGAGCAGTACTTC. Translated: CARTEGAGGPKNEQYF.

The V call is TRBV24-1, the J call TRBJ2-6; 10 positions match TRBD2. The CDR3 contains 17 residues. Germline V CDR1 and CDR2: KGHDR, SFDVKD. Germline trimming cut 3 bases from V and 0 bases from J; bases unmatched to any gene: 1. As DNA, the CDR3 is TGTGCCACCAGTGATCCTAGCGGGAGCTCTGGGGCCAACGTCCTGACTTTC. Its translation: CATSDPSGSSGANVLTF.

The chain is built from TRBV9 and TRBJ1-4; no clear D gene. Trimming took off 3 bases at V and 6 bases at J, with 3 bases between the two ends. The CDR3 runs to 11 residues. Per germline, CDR1 SGDLS and CDR2 YYNGEE. The DNA of the CDR3 is TGTGCCAGCAGCGGCGATGAAAAACTGTTTTTT. As protein: CASSGDEKLFF.

This clonotype has a count of ten or more. The chain is built from TRBV6-5 and TRBJ2-5; D is possibly TRBD1 (6 bases). V was shortened by 6 bases and J by 2 bases, with 22 bases between the two germline ends. The germline V gene has CDR1 MNHEY and CDR2 SVGAGI. This CDR3 is built from 17 residues. CDR3 region: CASSPAVTWGLQETQYF. The CDR3 nucleotides read TGTGCCAGCAGCCCTGCGGTTACGTGGGGGCTACAAGAGACCCAGTACTTC.

The genes are TRBV10-3 and TRBJ2-7; 9 nucleotides agree with TRBD1. Germline loops: CDR1 ENHRY, CDR2 SYGVKD. J lost 3 bases, V lost 0 bases, and 6 bases had no gene match. CDR3 length equals 16 residues. The CDR3 DNA follows: TGTGCCATCAGTGAGTCGCTTAGGGGACAGGGCTACGAGCAGTACTTC. This gives the protein CAISESLRGQGYEQYF.

There are a few counts of this clonotype. V usage is TRBV7-3 and J usage is TRBJ1-2; 7 bases map to TRBD1. The CDR3 is 13 residues long. CDR1 is SGHTA, CDR2 FQGTGA, per germline. Unmatched junction bases numbered 12, after V lost 5 bases and J lost 12 bases. The CDR3: CASSRGGTVGHTF. CDR3 bases: TGTGCCAGCAGCCGGGGGGGGACAGTGGGCCACACCTTC.

This clonotype has at least ten counts. The chain is built from TRBV6-5 and TRBJ1-1, with D unclear. Trimming left V 2 bases short and J 5 bases short, with 6 bases between. The CDR3 length is 12 residues. The germline CDR1 and CDR2 sequences are MNHEY and SVGAGI. CDR3: CASSYMGTEAFF. In DNA, the CDR3 is TGTGCCAGCAGTTACATGGGGACTGAAGCTTTCTTT.